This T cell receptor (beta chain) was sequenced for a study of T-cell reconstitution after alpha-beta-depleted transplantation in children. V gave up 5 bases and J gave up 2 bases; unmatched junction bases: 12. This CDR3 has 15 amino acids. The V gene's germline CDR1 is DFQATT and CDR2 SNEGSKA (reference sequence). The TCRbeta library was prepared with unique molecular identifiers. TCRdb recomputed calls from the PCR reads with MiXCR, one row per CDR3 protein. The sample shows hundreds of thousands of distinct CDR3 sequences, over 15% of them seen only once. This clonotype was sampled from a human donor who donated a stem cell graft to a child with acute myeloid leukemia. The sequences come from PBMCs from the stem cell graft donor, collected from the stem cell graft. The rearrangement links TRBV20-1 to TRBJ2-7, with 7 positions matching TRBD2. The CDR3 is CSAVRAGPLTYEQYF. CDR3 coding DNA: TGCAGTGCTGTCCGAGCGGGGCCTTTAACCTACGAGCAGTACTTC.